The sequence of this TCR beta chain was determined in a study of cytomegalovirus exposure and HLA in healthy donors. The CDR3 is 18 amino acids. The J segment lost 6 bases and the V segment lost 3 bases, leaving 18 bases of the junction unmatched. Germline CDR1 MDHEN, CDR2 SYDVKM. This table comes from immunoSEQ multiplex PCR, and its TCRdb copy is limited to in-frame clones, with some not included. The sample records about 280,000 clones, more than 75% being singletons. The sequencing input was PBMCs. The V and J genes are TRBV28 and TRBJ2-7, with 9 nucleotides matching TRBD1. This clonotype was sampled from a woman aged 18-29 years in good health and CMV-seronegative. CDR3: CASSFYFVGQGLFGEQYF. CDR3 nucleotide sequence: TGTGCCAGCAGTTTTTATTTTGTGGGACAGGGACTTTTTGGCGAGCAGTACTTC.